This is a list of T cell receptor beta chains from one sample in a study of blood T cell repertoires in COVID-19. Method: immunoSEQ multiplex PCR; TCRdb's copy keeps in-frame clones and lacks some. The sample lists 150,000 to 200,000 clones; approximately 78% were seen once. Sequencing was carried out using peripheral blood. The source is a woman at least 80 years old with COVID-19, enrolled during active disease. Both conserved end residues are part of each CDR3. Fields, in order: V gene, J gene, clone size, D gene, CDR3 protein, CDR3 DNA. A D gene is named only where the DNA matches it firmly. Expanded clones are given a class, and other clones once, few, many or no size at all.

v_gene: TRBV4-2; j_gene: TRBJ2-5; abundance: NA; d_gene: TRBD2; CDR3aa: CASSQGAGGLETQYF; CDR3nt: TGTGCCAGCAGCCAAGGAGCGGGAGGTTTGGAGACCCAGTACTTC
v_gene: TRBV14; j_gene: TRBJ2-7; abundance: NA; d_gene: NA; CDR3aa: CASSQEPGTFYEQYF; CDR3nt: TGTGCCAGCAGCCAAGAACCAGGAACCTTCTACGAGCAGTACTTC
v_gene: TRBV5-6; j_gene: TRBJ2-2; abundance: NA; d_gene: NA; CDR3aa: CASSSDTGELFF; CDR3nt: TGTGCCAGCAGCTCGGACACCGGGGAGCTGTTTTTT
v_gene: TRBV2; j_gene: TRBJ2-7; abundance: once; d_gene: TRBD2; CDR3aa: CASTSGTYEQYF; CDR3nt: TGTGCCAGCACTAGCGGCACCTACGAGCAGTACTTC
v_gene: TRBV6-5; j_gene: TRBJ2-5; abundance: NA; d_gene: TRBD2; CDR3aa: CASSYGTSGSVWTQYF; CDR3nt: TGTGCCAGCAGTTACGGGACTAGCGGGAGCGTGTGGACCCAGTACTTC
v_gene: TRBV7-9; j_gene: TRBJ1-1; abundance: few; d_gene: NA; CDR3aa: CASSHSAGTEAFF; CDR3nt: TGTGCCAGCAGCCATTCAGCGGGCACTGAAGCTTTCTTT
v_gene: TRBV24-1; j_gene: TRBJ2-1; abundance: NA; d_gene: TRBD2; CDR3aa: CATSEPGLAGNNEQFF; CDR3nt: TGTGCCACCAGTGAACCAGGACTAGCGGGGAACAATGAGCAGTTCTTC
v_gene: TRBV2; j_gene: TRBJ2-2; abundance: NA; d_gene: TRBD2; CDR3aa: CASSGLAGGPGELFF; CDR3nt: TGTGCCAGCAGTGGACTAGCGGGAGGTCCCGGGGAGCTGTTTTTT
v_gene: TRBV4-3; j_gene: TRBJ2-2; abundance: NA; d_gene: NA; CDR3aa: CASSPGTSRNTGELFF; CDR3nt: TGCGCCAGCAGCCCGGGGACTTCGAGGAACACCGGGGAGCTGTTTTTT
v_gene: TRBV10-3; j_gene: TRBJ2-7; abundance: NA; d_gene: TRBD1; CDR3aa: CAISEFGQGAPYEQYF; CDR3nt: TGTGCCATCAGTGAGTTCGGACAGGGGGCCCCCTACGAGCAGTACTTC
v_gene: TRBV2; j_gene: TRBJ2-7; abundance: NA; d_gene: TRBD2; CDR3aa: CASSAFSGGGSKQYF; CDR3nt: TGTGCCAGCAGTGCCTTTAGCGGGGGGGGTAGCAAGCAGTACTTC
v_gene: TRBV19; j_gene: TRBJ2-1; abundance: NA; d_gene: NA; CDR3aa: CASSIEIAAVEQFF; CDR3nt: TGTGCCAGTAGTATAGAGATAGCGGCAGTTGAGCAGTTCTTC
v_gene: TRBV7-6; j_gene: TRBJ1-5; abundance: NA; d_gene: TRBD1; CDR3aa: CASSLGTGPTPQHF; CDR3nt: TGTGCCAGCAGCTTAGGGACAGGACCCACGCCCCAGCATTTT
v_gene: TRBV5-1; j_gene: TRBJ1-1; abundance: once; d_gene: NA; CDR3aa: CASSSAGRTVEAFF; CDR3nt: TGCGCCAGCAGCTCGGCGGGGAGGACGGTTGAAGCTTTCTTT
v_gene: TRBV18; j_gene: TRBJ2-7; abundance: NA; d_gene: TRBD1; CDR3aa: CASSSRDRVGSYEQYF; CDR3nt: TGTGCCAGCTCCTCTCGGGACAGGGTGGGCTCCTACGAGCAGTACTTC
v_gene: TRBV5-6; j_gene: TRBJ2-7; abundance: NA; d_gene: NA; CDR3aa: CASSLGAGNYEQYF; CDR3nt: TGTGCCAGCAGCTTGGGTGCAGGGAACTACGAGCAGTACTTC
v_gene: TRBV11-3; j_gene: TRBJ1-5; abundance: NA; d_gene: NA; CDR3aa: CASSRGGRNQPQHF; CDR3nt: TGTGCCAGCAGCCGCGGGGGGAGGAATCAGCCCCAGCATTTT
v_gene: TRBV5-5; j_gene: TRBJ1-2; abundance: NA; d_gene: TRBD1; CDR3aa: CAREEGQGYGYTF; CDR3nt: TGTGCCAGAGAGGAAGGACAGGGCTACGGCTACACCTTC
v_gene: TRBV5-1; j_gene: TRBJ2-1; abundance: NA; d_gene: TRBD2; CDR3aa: CASSLDKPGGWGEQFF; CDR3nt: TGCGCCAGCAGCTTGGATAAGCCGGGGGGATGGGGTGAGCAGTTCTTC
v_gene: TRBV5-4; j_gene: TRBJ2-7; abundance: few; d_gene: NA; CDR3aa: CASRHTREPYEQYF; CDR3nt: TGTGCCAGCAGACATACCCGGGAGCCCTACGAGCAGTACTTC
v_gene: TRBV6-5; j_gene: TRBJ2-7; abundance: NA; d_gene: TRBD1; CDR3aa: CASTAGTGGFEQYF; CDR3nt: TGTGCCAGCACCGCCGGGACAGGGGGTTTTGAGCAGTACTTC
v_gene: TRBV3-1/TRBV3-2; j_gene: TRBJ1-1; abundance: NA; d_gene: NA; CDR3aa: CASSQEGEKDDTEAFF; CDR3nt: TGTGCCAGCAGCCAAGAAGGGGAAAAGGATGACACTGAAGCTTTCTTT
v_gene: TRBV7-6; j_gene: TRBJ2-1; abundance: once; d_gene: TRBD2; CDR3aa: CASSQLAVISYNEQFF; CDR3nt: TGTGCCAGCAGCCAACTAGCGGTCATCTCCTACAATGAGCAGTTCTTC
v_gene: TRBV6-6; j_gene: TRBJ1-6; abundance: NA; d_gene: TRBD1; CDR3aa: CASSPTPADRGNSPLHF; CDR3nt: TGTGCCAGCAGTCCAACCCCAGCGGACAGGGGGAATTCACCCCTCCACTTT
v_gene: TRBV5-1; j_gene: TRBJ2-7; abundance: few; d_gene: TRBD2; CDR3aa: CASSLVAGNRYEQYF; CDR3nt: TGCGCCAGCAGCTTGGTAGCGGGAAATCGGTACGAGCAGTACTTC
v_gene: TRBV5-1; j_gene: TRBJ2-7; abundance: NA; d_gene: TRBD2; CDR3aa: CASSLGSSGAPDAAEQYF; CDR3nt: TGCGCCAGCAGCTTGGGATCTAGCGGGGCCCCGGATGCCGCCGAGCAGTACTTC
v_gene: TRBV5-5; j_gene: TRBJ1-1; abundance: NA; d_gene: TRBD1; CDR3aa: CASSIQGKGTEAFF; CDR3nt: TGTGCCAGCAGCATACAGGGGAAAGGGACTGAAGCTTTCTTT
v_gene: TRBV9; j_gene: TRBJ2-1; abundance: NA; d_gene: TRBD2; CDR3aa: CASSVVAGGPFNEQFF; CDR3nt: TGTGCCAGCAGCGTAGTGGCGGGAGGGCCGTTCAATGAGCAGTTCTTC
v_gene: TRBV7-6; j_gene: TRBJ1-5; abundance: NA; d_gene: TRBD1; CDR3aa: CASSLGQGAGQPQHF; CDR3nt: TGTGCCAGCAGCTTGGGACAGGGGGCCGGTCAGCCCCAGCATTTT
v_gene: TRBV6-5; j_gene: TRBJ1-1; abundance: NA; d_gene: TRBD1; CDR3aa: CASSSGQGVPEAFF; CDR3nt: TGTGCCAGCAGTTCCGGACAGGGGGTGCCTGAAGCTTTCTTT
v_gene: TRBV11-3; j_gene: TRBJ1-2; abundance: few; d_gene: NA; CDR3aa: CASSLGFGQPYGYTF; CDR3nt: TGTGCCAGCAGCTTAGGGTTCGGACAGCCCTATGGCTACACCTTC
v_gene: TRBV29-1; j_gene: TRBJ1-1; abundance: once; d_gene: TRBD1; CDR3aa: CSAGDNRGPVAFF; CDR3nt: TGCAGCGCCGGCGACAACAGGGGGCCCGTAGCTTTCTTT
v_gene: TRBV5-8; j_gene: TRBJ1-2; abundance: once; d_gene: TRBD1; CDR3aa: CASSFRTGGMTYGYTF; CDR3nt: TGTGCCAGCAGCTTTCGGACAGGGGGCATGACCTATGGCTACACCTTC
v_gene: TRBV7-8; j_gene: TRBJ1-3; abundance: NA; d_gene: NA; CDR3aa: CASSLAAGGFRSGNTIYF; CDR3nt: TGTGCCAGCAGCTTAGCGGCAGGAGGGTTTCGCTCTGGAAACACCATATATTTT
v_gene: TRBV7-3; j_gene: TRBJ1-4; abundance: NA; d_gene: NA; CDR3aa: CASSLHRGEKLFF; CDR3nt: TGTGCCAGCAGCTTACACCGCGGGGAAAAACTGTTTTTT
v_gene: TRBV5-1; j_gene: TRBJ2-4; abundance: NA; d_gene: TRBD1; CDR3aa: CASSLESTGVAKNIQYF; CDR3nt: TGCGCCAGCAGCTTGGAAAGTACAGGGGTAGCCAAAAACATTCAGTACTTC
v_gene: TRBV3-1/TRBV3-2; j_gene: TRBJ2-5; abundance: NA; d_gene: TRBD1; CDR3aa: CASSQVHRGTQETQYF; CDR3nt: TGTGCCAGCAGCCAAGTACACAGGGGCACCCAAGAGACCCAGTACTTC
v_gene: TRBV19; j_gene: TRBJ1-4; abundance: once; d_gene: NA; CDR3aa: CASSIRQPTNEKLFF; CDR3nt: TGTGCCAGTAGTATCCGACAGCCAACTAATGAAAAACTGTTTTTT
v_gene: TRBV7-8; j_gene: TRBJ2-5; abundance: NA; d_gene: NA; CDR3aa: CASSSRVGRRQETQYF; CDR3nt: TGTGCCAGCAGCTCCAGGGTTGGTCGTCGTCAGGAGACCCAGTACTTC
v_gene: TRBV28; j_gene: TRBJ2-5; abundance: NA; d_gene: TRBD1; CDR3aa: CASSSHPDRGQETQYF; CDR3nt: TGTGCCAGCAGTTCCCATCCGGACAGGGGGCAAGAGACCCAGTACTTC
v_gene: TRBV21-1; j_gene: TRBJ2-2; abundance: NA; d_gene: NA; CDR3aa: CASSSRGLTGELFF; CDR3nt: TGTGCCAGCAGCAGCCGGGGACTAACCGGGGAGCTGTTTTTT
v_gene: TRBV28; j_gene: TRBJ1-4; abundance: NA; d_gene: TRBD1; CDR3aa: CASSRGGVREKLFF; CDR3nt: TGTGCCAGCAGTCGAGGGGGCGTCAGGGAAAAACTGTTTTTT
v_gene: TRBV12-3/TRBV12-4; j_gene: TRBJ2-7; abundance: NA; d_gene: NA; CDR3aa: CASSQGSPYEQYF; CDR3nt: TGTGCCAGCAGCCAGGGGTCTCCCTACGAGCAGTACTTC
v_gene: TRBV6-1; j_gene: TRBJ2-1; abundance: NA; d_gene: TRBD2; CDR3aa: CASSDPPGTSGRVGEQFF; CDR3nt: TGTGCCAGCAGTGACCCCCCCGGGACTAGCGGGAGAGTAGGTGAGCAGTTCTTC
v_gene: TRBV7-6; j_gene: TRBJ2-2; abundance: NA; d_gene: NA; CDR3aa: CASSLARQNTGELFF; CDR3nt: TGTGCCAGCAGCTTAGCACGACAGAACACCGGGGAGCTGTTTTTT
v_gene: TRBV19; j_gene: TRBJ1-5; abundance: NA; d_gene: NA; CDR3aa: CASAERTGFRQPQHF; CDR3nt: TGTGCCAGTGCAGAACGGACGGGGTTCCGTCAGCCCCAGCATTTT
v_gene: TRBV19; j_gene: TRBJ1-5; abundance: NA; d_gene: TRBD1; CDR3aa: CASTSLDRGNQPQHF; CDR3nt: TGTGCCAGTACCTCGCTGGACAGGGGCAATCAGCCCCAGCATTTT
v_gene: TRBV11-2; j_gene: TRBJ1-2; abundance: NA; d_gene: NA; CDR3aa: CASSLGWGLIGYTF; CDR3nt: TGTGCCAGCAGCTTGGGCTGGGGGCTCATAGGCTACACCTTC